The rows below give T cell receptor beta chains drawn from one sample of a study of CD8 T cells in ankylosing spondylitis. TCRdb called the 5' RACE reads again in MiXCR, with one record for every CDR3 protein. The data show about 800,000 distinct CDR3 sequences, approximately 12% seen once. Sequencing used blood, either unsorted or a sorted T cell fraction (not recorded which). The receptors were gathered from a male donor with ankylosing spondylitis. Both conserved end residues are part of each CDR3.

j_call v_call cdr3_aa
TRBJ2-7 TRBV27 CASSGGTTQTYEQYF
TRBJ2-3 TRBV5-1 CASSPPSDTQYF
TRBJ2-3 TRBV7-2 CASSLLPADTQYF
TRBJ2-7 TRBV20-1 CSTRLEGYEQYF
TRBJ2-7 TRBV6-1 CASSDFGNREQYF
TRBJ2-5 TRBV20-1 CSASRVYQETQYF
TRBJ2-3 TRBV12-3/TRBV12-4 CASSPMNTQYF
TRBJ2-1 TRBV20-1 CSARLVRGSYNEQFF
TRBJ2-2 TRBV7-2 CASSFSGTTGELFF
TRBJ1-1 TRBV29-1 CSVKDREANTEAFF
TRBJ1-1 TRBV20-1 CSAAKQNTEAFF
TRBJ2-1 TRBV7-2 CASSSLAGGMMSEQFF
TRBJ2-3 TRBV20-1 CSATGGGAGMNTQYF
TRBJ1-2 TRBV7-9 CASSPGQGLDYGYTF
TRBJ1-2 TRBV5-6 CASSLFGPTNLYGYTF
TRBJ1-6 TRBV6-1 CASTRQDGIDSPLHF